The 18 T cell receptor beta chains in this list originate from one sample, sequenced in a study of tissue T cells after allogeneic stem cell transplantation (dated by TCRdb to between 2021 and 2023). The library was prepared using the immunoSEQ multiplex PCR assay. TCRdb holds this immuneACCESS table with in-frame rearrangements only. Some clones are missing; in checked studies, unresolved V genes explain under half, and the rest has no known cause. Recorded for this sample are about 48,000 clones; about three quarters of them occurred a single time. Of the sample, around 0.52% is held by the ten largest clones. Sequenced input: sorted cells pooled from one or two spleens. The receptors were gathered from a pool of C57BL/6 mice in good health.

This clone has a handful of counts. The gene symbols are mouse symbols. Coverage ceases 1 residue before the CDR3 finishes, and the germline J gene fills in the end. The chain uses TRBV15 and TRBJ2-7; 9 nucleotides line up with TRBD2. Germline V CDR1 and CDR2: SGHND, FRSKSL. Unmatched junction bases numbered 4, after V lost 1 base and J lost 6 bases. CDR3 size: 14 residues. The sequenced CDR3 bases are TGTGCCAGCAGTTTAGTGGGGGGGCGCCGTGAACAGTAC. Its protein is CASSLVGGRREQY. The complete CDR3 reads CASSLVGGRREQYF. Full variable domain (outside the CDR3, taken from reference TRBV15 and TRBJ2-7): DAGVTQTPRHEVAEKGQTIILKCEPVSGHNDLFWYRQTKIQGLELLSYFRSKSLMEDGGAFKDRFKAEMLNSSFSTLKIQPTEPKDSAVYLCASSLVGGRREQYFGPGTRLTVL.

This clone was observed a few times. These gene names are mouse names. Read sequence stops 1 residue before the CDR3 end, and the germline J gene provides the missing end. This chain connects TRBV1 to TRBJ2-7, with D possibly matching TRBD1 (5 bases). CDR3 length equals 12 residues. CDR1 is NSQYPW and CDR2 is LRSPGD in the germline V gene (reference sequence). V lost 1 base and J 6 bases, leaving 7 bases between the germline ends. This CDR3 reads CTCSAARAEQYF. The part of the CDR3 DNA that was read is TGCACCTGCAGTGCAGCCAGGGCTGAACAGTAC.

As for this clone: Mouse germline and gene names are used. The read gets to within 1 residue of the CDR3 end, and the germline J gene fills in the rest. J is TRBJ2-7 and V is TRBV13-1; D may be TRBD1 (5 bases). Germline V gives CDR1 NSHNY, CDR2 SYGAGN. Trimming took off 2 bases at V and 0 bases at J, with 9 bases between the two ends. The CDR3 loop spans 14 amino acids. The sequenced part of the CDR3 DNA is TGTGCCAGCAGTGAAAGCAGGGTCTCCTATGAACAGTAC. The encoded protein is CASSESRVSYEQY. The full CDR3 is CASSESRVSYEQYF.

Of note for this clone: Gene names are the mouse ones. Sequencing ends 1 residue short of the CDR3 end; the germline J gene provides the rest. J is TRBJ2-3 and V is TRBV13-3; maybe TRBD1 (6 bases). V shed 2 bases and J shed 1 base, with 8 bases lying between them. The CDR3 runs 14 residues. In germline, CDR1 is NNHDY, CDR2 SYVADS. CDR3 loop: CASSDRGRAETLYF. CDR3 bases read: TGTGCCAGCAGTGACAGGGGTCGTGCAGAAACGCTGTAT.

A remark on this clone: All gene names here are mouse names. Read coverage stops 1 residue before the CDR3 terminus; the germline J gene supplies the remainder. The chain uses TRBV13-1 and TRBJ2-4; 10 bases map to TRBD2. The CDR3 consists of 13 residues. Losses at the gene ends were 3 bases for V and 8 bases for J; bases not matched to a gene: 3. The germline V gene encodes CDR1 NSHNY and CDR2 SYGAGN. The CDR3 protein is CASSANWGGTLYF. The sequenced part of the CDR3 DNA is TGTGCCAGCAGTGCCAACTGGGGGGGCACCTTGTAC.

In the case of this clone: No DNA is shown, since the ends of the CDR3 on it are uncertain; the CDR3 is the one TCRdb lists. Gene names are the mouse ones. The J gene is TRBJ2-5, the V gene TRBV23; TRBD2 was called by the table and not checked on the DNA. Germline V lookup: CDR1 KGHTA, CDR2 FQNQQP. With termini counted, the CDR3 has 16 amino acids. This chain's CDR3 is CSSSQWAGGARNTQYF.

As regards this clone: Genes here carry mouse names. The DNA ends 1 residue before the CDR3 does, and the rest of the CDR3 is filled in from the germline J gene. The chain joins TRBV14 to TRBJ2-5; 7 nucleotides align to TRBD2. CDR1 and CDR2 (germline): SGHDT, FRDEAV. This CDR3 has 14 amino acids. Trimming removed 3 bases from V and 4 bases from J; junction bases left unmatched: 5. The CDR3 sequence is CASSSGGDKDTQYF. The DNA read from the CDR3 is TGTGCCAGCAGTTCCGGGGGGGATAAAGACACCCAGTAC.

About this clone itself: Germline and genes: mouse. The read falls 1 residue short of the CDR3 end, and the missing part is taken from the germline J gene. Additional DNA sequences in this sample encode the identical CDR3. The chain combines TRBV26 with TRBJ2-5, with D hard to call. The CDR3 has 13 amino acids. V lost 2 bases, J lost 5 bases, and 8 bases lay in between. Germline loops: CDR1 KGHPV, CDR2 FQNQEV (reference sequence). Partial CDR3 DNA: TGTGCCAGCAGTCTGCGGGGAGGAGACACCCAGTAC. Translation: CASSLRGGDTQY. The complete CDR3 reads CASSLRGGDTQYF.

Regarding this clone: Mouse gene names and germline throughout. Read coverage stops 1 residue before the CDR3 terminus; the germline J gene supplies the remainder. Other nucleotide sequences in the sample specify the same CDR3. This chain uses TRBV19 with TRBJ2-4; 9 bases are a match to TRBD2. Germline assignment: CDR1 FNHDT and CDR2 SITEND (reference sequence). The ends lost 2 bases at V and 2 bases at J; junction bases unmatched: 3. The CDR3 is 15 residues long. The CDR3 bases that were read are TGTGCCAGCAGTATTGGACTGGGGTCTCAAAACACCTTGTAC. This encodes CASSIGLGSQNTLY. The CDR3, in full, reads CASSIGLGSQNTLYF. The variable domain in full, with the rest retrieved from reference TRBV19 and TRBJ2-4, is GGIITQTPKFLIGQEGQKLTLKCQQNFNHDTMYWYRQDSGKGLRLIYYSITENDLQKGDLSEGYDASREKKSSFSLTVTSAQKNEMAVFLCASSIGLGSQNTLYFGAGTRLSVL.

Comments on this clone: Gene names follow the mouse nomenclature. The read is 1 residue too short to cover the CDR3 end, so that end is filled in from the germline J gene. This sequence joins TRBV20 and TRBJ2-5; 13 nucleotides align to TRBD2. The germline CDR1 and CDR2 sequences are GFQATS and STVNSAI. CDR3 length equals 14 residues. V shed 5 bases, J shed 3 bases, and the junction held 2 bases outside the gene matches. CDR3 DNA, as far as it was read: TGTGGTGCTGGGACTGGGGGGGAACAAGACACCCAGTAC. Its translation is CGAGTGGEQDTQY. In full, the CDR3 reads CGAGTGGEQDTQYF.

Points on this clone: Mouse germline and gene names are used. The DNA ends 1 residue before the CDR3 does, and the rest of the CDR3 is filled in from the germline J gene. The V gene is TRBV13-2, the J gene TRBJ1-4; the D gene is possibly TRBD1 (5 bases). V was clipped by 1 base and J by 3 bases, with 10 bases between them. CDR3 length equals 15 residues. CDR1 and CDR2 from the germline V gene are NNHNN and SYGAGS (reference sequence). The sequenced part of the CDR3 DNA is TGTGCCAGCGGTGATTTGAGGGGCGCCAACGAAAGATTATTT. This encodes CASGDLRGANERLF. The CDR3 as a whole reads CASGDLRGANERLFF.

In regard to this clone: All gene names here are mouse names. The read finishes 1 residue shy of the CDR3 end, and the germline J gene is used to complete it. The chain employs TRBV15 and TRBJ2-7; D tentatively fits TRBD1 or TRBD2 (5 bases each). The CDR3 covers 14 residues. With 1 base removed from V and 0 bases from J, the gap between germline ends came to 7 bases. From germline, CDR1 is SGHND and CDR2 FRSKSL. The CDR3 loop is CASSLGGLSYEQYF. CDR3 bases read: TGTGCCAGCAGTTTAGGGGGCCTCTCCTATGAACAGTAC.

Concerning this clone: Germline and genes: mouse. The read comes to an end 1 residue before the CDR3 does, leaving the germline J gene to fill in the end. The chain combines TRBV3 with TRBJ2-5, with 8 bases that match TRBD2. Germline trimming cut 5 bases from V and 3 bases from J; bases unmatched to any gene: 4. The CDR3 runs 14 residues. Germline CDR1 and CDR2: SNHLY and FYNGKV (reference sequence). The sequenced CDR3 bases are TGTGCCAGCAGCCCTGGGGGGTCTCAAGACACCCAGTAC. Translated, it gives CASSPGGSQDTQY. The complete CDR3 protein is CASSPGGSQDTQYF.

A few counts support this clone. Genes and germline are mouse. CDR3 DNA, as far as it was read: TGTGCCAGCTCTCTCCTACTGGGGGGCTTTTATGAACAGTAC. Amino acid sequence: CASSLLLGGFYEQY. The CDR3, in full, reads CASSLLLGGFYEQYF. J is TRBJ2-7 and V is TRBV12-1, with TRBD2 matching 9 bases. The read ends 1 residue before the CDR3 terminus; that terminus is restored from the germline J gene. With 0 bases clipped from V and 4 bases from J, the junction kept 6 bases outside the gene matches. The CDR3 runs 15 residues. Germline CDR1 and CDR2: SGHSN and HYEKVE.

This clone appeared a single time. Any gene name here is a mouse gene name. The read ends 1 residue early relative to the CDR3; the germline J gene fills the gap. The rearrangement links TRBV5 to TRBJ2-4; TRBD2 matches 9 bases. Germline values: CDR1 LGHNA, CDR2 YNLKQL (reference sequence). The CDR3 has 17 amino acids. The V gene end was trimmed by 4 bases and the J gene end by 0 bases; junction bases not matched to a gene: 8. The sequenced CDR3 bases are TGTGCCAGCAGCCGATCCGGGACTGGGACTAGTCAAAACACCTTGTAC. Translated, it gives CASSRSGTGTSQNTLY. In full, the CDR3 is CASSRSGTGTSQNTLYF.

This clone appeared a few times. Gene names are mouse gene names. The sequenced fragment ends 1 residue before the CDR3 boundary, so the rest is inferred from the germline J gene. The chain combines TRBV24 with TRBJ2-7; D could derive from TRBD1 or TRBD2 (6 bases each). The V gene's germline CDR1 is KGHTA and CDR2 FRNEEI. CDR3 size: 17 residues. Trimming shortened V by 0 bases and J by 0 bases, and 15 bases separated the two germline ends. The part of the CDR3 DNA that was read is TGTGCCAGCAGTCTGTATGATGGGGGCCCTAGCTCCTATGAACAGTAC. Translation gives CASSLYDGGPSSYEQY. The whole CDR3 sequence reads CASSLYDGGPSSYEQYF.

As for this clone: Gene names are the mouse ones. The CDR3 is CASSIALGGPNYAEQFF. CDR3 bases read: TGTGCCAGCAGTATAGCTCTGGGGGGGCCTAACTATGCTGAGCAGTTC. The chain recombines TRBV19 with TRBJ2-1, with 10 bases that match TRBD2. The read terminates 1 residue before the CDR3 end, so the remaining end is supplied by the germline J gene. CDR1 is FNHDT, CDR2 SITEND, per germline (reference sequence). After removal of 0 bases from V and 0 bases from J, the junction contained 3 bases not matched to a gene. The CDR3 totals 17 residues.

A note on this clone: Germline and genes: mouse. The read terminates 1 residue before the CDR3 end, so the remaining end is supplied by the germline J gene. The chain has TRBV16 and TRBJ1-4, with D perhaps TRBD1 (6 bases). Trimming took off 5 bases at V and 3 bases at J, with 10 bases between the two ends. CDR1 is SGHSA and CDR2 is FRNQAP in the germline V gene. This CDR3 is built from 14 residues. The CDR3 bases that were read are TGTGCAAGCAGCCACAGGGAGGCCAACGAAAGATTATTT. As protein: CASSHREANERLF. In full, the CDR3 reads CASSHREANERLFF.